The TCR beta chain under discussion was sequenced for a study of blood T cells in healthy people across ages. For the second PCR, which ran for about 6 to 11 cycles, a sample-barcoded 5' primer and a J-beta primer mix were used. The template-switch adaptor was a 5' adaptor with 12 random nucleotides. It tagged each cDNA molecule. TCRdb re-called the 5' RACE reads with MiXCR, one entry per CDR3 protein. Of more than 900,000 distinct CDR3 sequences in the sample, almost 25% were seen once. Germline loops: CDR1 DFQATT, CDR2 SNEGSKA (reference sequence). There are 15 residues in the CDR3. Concerning this clonotype itself: What it recognizes is unknown.

Overall study findings and caveats: Diversity estimates drawn from one million T cells were deemed underestimates.

Total RNA, at least 6 micrograms per sample, was extracted from PBMCs. In addition, the sample was reused for a study of T cells of mothers and their children. That study adds: Five or six children, together with their three healthy Caucasian mothers, made up the donors.

The TCR sequence derives from a girl aged 2 to 10 in good health. This sequence joins TRBV20-1 and TRBJ2-5, with D perhaps TRBD1 or TRBD2 (5 bases each). The end of the DNA is better explained by TRBJ2-1, so the J call may be wrong. Specimen: blood. The chain's CDR3 is CSARGVQYGDHEQFF. The CDR3 DNA reads TGCAGTGCTAGAGGCGTGCAGTATGGGGACCATGAGCAGTTCTTC.